The next 24 T cell receptor beta chains were all read from a single sample in a study of cytotoxic CD8 clonotypes in ibrutinib-treated CLL. Repertoires were generated with immunoSEQ multiplex PCR, while TCRdb's copy carries only in-frame clones and drops some. The sample records 150,000 to 200,000 clones, about 88% being singletons. Sequenced here: PBMCs, sampled at disease progression, from a patient treated with ibrutinib. The receptors here all came from a human donor with chronic lymphocytic leukemia.

This clone was seen a single time. V and J are TRBV18 and TRBJ1-2, with 9 bases matching TRBD1. Germline-derived CDR1 and CDR2 are KGHSH and LQKENI. The trim removed 3 bases at V and 4 bases at J, leaving 21 bases unmatched. This CDR3 has 20 amino acids. The CDR3 here is CASSPRHPGQGTSHLYGYTF. Here the CDR3 DNA reads TGTGCCAGCTCACCTCGACACCCGGGACAGGGAACCAGTCACCTCTATGGCTACACCTTC.

The chain carries TRBV10-3 and TRBJ2-2, with a tentative D call TRBD2 (6 bases). V lost 4 bases and J lost 6, with 18 bases in between. The CDR3 has 16 residues. CDR1 is ENHRY, CDR2 SYGVKD, per germline. This CDR3 reads CAISVFGGNIAGELFF. CDR3 bases: TGTGCCATCAGTGTATTCGGAGGGAATATCGCCGGGGAGCTGTTTTTT.

The gene calls are TRBV10-3 and TRBJ1-1; D is perhaps TRBD1 (6 bases). Germline CDR1 is ENHRY and CDR2 is SYGVKD. V was clipped by 5 bases and J by 0 bases, with 13 bases between them. The CDR3 covers 15 residues. The CDR3 is CAISRVQGLNTEAFF. Written as DNA, the CDR3 is TGTGCCATCAGTAGAGTACAGGGCCTGAACACTGAAGCTTTCTTT.

The chain joins TRBV10-1 to TRBJ2-7, with 10 bases aligning to TRBD1. Germline CDR1 is WNHNN and CDR2 is SYGVQD (reference sequence). This CDR3 has 14 residues. J lost 7 bases, V lost 4 bases, and 7 bases had no gene match. The CDR3 coding sequence is TGCGCCAGCAGTGCAGCCGGGACAGGGGTGGAGCAGTACTTC. It translates to CASSAAGTGVEQYF.

The rearrangement joins TRBV9 to TRBJ2-3; TRBD2 agrees at 11 bases. Germline values: CDR1 SGDLS, CDR2 YYNGEE. V was clipped by 4 bases and J by 5 bases; unmatched bases: 9. The CDR3 totals 16 residues. CDR3 DNA sequence: TGTGCCAGCAGCCAGCAATTAGCGGGAGGGAGAGATACGCAGTATTTT. This translates into CASSQQLAGGRDTQYF.

On this clone itself: One end of the junction varies from germline; a read error may be responsible. The rearrangement joins TRBV20-1 to TRBJ1-2; D gene unclear. Germline V gives CDR1 DFQATT, CDR2 SNEGSKA (reference sequence). This CDR3 contains 8 residues. The DNA for the CDR3 is TGCAGTGCTAGACCCACCGACTTC. Protein: CSARPTDF.

The chain combines TRBV30 with TRBJ1-2; a possible D gene is TRBD1 (6 bases). The CDR3 is 13 residues long. Germline V lookup: CDR1 GTSNPN, CDR2 SVGIG (reference sequence). Trimming shortened V by 2 bases and J by 5 bases, and 12 bases separated the two germline ends. CDR3 DNA: TGTGCCTGGAGTAGAGGACAGTCTTATGGCTACACCTTC. Protein product: CAWSRGQSYGYTF. The whole variable domain, remainder taken from reference TRBV30 and TRBJ1-2, is SQTIHQWPATLVQPVGSPLSLECTVEGTSNPNLYWYRQAAGRGLQLLFYSVGIGQISSEVPQNLSASRPQDRQFILSSKKLLLSDSGFYLCAWSRGQSYGYTFGSGTRLTVV.

The chain links TRBV6-5 to TRBJ2-1, with 7 bases aligning to TRBD1. The V gene's germline CDR1 is MNHEY and CDR2 SVGAGI. The CDR3 runs to 15 residues. With V trimmed by 6 bases and J by 6 bases, 11 bases remained unmatched. This CDR3 reads CASSPRGQPTNEQFF. CDR3 bases: TGTGCCAGCAGCCCAAGGGGACAGCCCACCAATGAGCAGTTCTTC.

The chain combines TRBV7-2 with TRBJ2-7, with D possibly being TRBD1 (6 bases). CDR3 size: 14 residues. In germline, CDR1 is SGHTA, CDR2 FQGNSA. V was cut by 4 bases and J by 3 bases, with 13 bases left in between. The CDR3 nucleotides are TGTGCCAGCAGCTCTCAGACAGGATTCTACGAGCAGTACTTC. It codes for CASSSQTGFYEQYF.

This chain connects TRBV7-6 to TRBJ1-1; D gene ambiguous. This CDR3 comprises 13 residues. Looked up from germline, CDR1 is SGHVS and CDR2 is FNYEAQ. The V gene lost 4 bases and the J gene lost 8 bases, with 14 bases spanning the gap. CDR3 loop: CASSSSGLTEAFF. The CDR3 DNA reads TGTGCCAGCAGCTCCTCGGGTTTAACCGAAGCTTTCTTT.

The chain joins TRBV5-5 to TRBJ2-7; D perhaps matches TRBD1 (6 bases). Looked up from germline, CDR1 is SGHKS and CDR2 is YYEKEE (reference sequence). The V gene lost 2 bases and the J gene lost 4 bases, with 13 bases spanning the gap. The CDR3 runs 14 residues. CDR3 bases: TGTGCCAGCAGCTTCTCGGACAGAAAGTACGAGCAGTACTTC. It codes for CASSFSDRKYEQYF.

This chain links TRBV4-3 with TRBJ1-5; D ambiguous. The CDR3 sequence is 14 residues long. The ends were cut back, 0 bases at V and 7 bases at J, with 10 bases in the middle. Germline loops: CDR1 LGHNA, CDR2 YSLEER. The CDR3 protein is CASSQDKAVQPQHF. The CDR3 DNA reads as TGCGCCAGCAGCCAAGATAAGGCGGTCCAGCCCCAGCATTTT.

This clone was picked up one time. The CDR3 is CASSIWLGALEEQFF. The CDR3 region has the DNA TGTGCCAGTAGTATTTGGTTAGGGGCGCTTGAGGAGCAGTTCTTC. The rearrangement links TRBV19 to TRBJ2-1, with D possibly matching TRBD1 (5 bases). CDR3 length equals 15 residues. CDR1 LNHDA and CDR2 SQIVND come from the germline V gene (reference sequence). Trimming stripped 3 bases from V and 10 bases from J, with 19 bases between.

Here the CDR3 reads CSVFPGLKTNEQFF. DNA for the CDR3: TGCAGCGTTTTCCCGGGACTAAAAACCAATGAGCAGTTCTTC. V gene TRBV29-1 combines with J gene TRBJ2-1; 7 nucleotides match TRBD2. The V gene end was trimmed by 5 bases and the J gene end by 6 bases; junction bases not matched to a gene: 10. In germline, CDR1 is SQVTM, CDR2 ANQGSEA. CDR3 length equals 14 residues.

This clone turned up a few times. The V gene is TRBV7-3, the J gene TRBJ1-5; D not certain. The germline V gene encodes CDR1 SGHTA and CDR2 FQGTGA. Trimming shortened V by 5 bases and J by 2 bases, and 16 bases separated the two germline ends. This CDR3 region has 16 residues. The CDR3, as DNA: TGTGCCAGCAGCCCGGGCCCGGTCGGCGGCAATCAGCCCCAGCATTTT. Its protein product is CASSPGPVGGNQPQHF.

The chain joins TRBV29-1 to TRBJ2-3; D is unresolved. Germline-derived CDR1 and CDR2 are SQVTM and ANQGSEA. Trimming removed 4 bases from V and 1 base from J, with 9 bases in between. This CDR3 comprises 13 residues. The CDR3 region has the DNA TGCAGCGTTGTTGCGCTAGGCACAGATACGCAGTATTTT. Its protein product is CSVVALGTDTQYF.

The chain is built from TRBV7-2 and TRBJ1-1, with 10 bases lining up with TRBD1. Trimming removed 5 bases from V and 8 bases from J; junction bases left unmatched: 11. CDR3 size: 15 residues. Germline assignment: CDR1 SGHTA and CDR2 FQGNSA. CDR3 nucleotides: TGTGCCAGCAGCCCCGTGGGACAGGGGATTCAAGAAGCTTTCTTT. Protein sequence: CASSPVGQGIQEAFF.

About this clone: The germline gene is not matched at one end of the junction; a read error may be the cause. This rearrangement joins TRBV19 to TRBJ2-2, with unresolved D. The CDR3 has 11 residues. CDR1 is LNHDA and CDR2 is SQIVND in the germline V gene (reference sequence). As DNA, the CDR3 is TGTGCCAGTAGGATAGCCGGGGAGCTGTTTTTT. This sequence encodes CASRIAGELFF.

This sequence joins TRBV9 and TRBJ1-5; D remains ambiguous. Germline CDR1 is SGDLS and CDR2 is YYNGEE. V was clipped by 2 bases and J by 0 bases, with 9 bases between them. The CDR3 covers 15 residues. CDR3 DNA sequence: TGTGCCAGCAGCGTCGGTTCCTATAGCAATCAGCCCCAGCATTTT. Its translation is CASSVGSYSNQPQHF.

The V and J genes are TRBV2 and TRBJ2-3, with no clear D. The CDR3 spans 13 residues. V was cut by 8 bases and J by 2 bases, with 11 bases left in between. Germline assignment: CDR1 SNHLY and CDR2 FYNNEI. CDR3 sequence: CASLFLHTDTQYF. In nucleotides, the CDR3 is TGTGCCAGCTTGTTCCTCCACACAGATACGCAGTATTTT.

The chain uses TRBV28 and TRBJ2-7; perhaps TRBD1 as D (5 bases). There are 14 residues in the CDR3. The V and J ends lost 7 bases and 6 bases respectively, with 19 bases between them. Germline V CDR1 and CDR2: MDHEN, SYDVKM. The CDR3 here is CASKNPPDRSEQYF. The DNA for the CDR3 is TGTGCCAGCAAAAACCCCCCAGACAGAAGCGAGCAGTACTTC.

This chain joins TRBV4-1 and TRBJ2-1; no definite D call. The CDR3 contains 14 residues. Trimming left V 0 bases short and J 9 bases short, with 12 bases between. Germline V gene lookup returns CDR1 MGHRA and CDR2 YSYEKL. CDR3 nucleotide sequence: TGCGCCAGCAGCCAAGAGGCAGCAGAGCGTGAGCAGTTCTTC. Translation: CASSQEAAEREQFF.

The J gene is TRBJ2-2, the V gene TRBV7-6, with 14 bases matching TRBD2. The J segment lost 4 bases and the V segment lost 1 base, leaving 5 bases of the junction unmatched. CDR3 length equals 18 residues. From germline, CDR1 is SGHVS and CDR2 FNYEAQ. For the CDR3, the DNA is TGTGCCAGCAGCTTAGAGGGACTAGCGGGAGTCCGCACCGGGGAGCTGTTTTTT. It is translated as CASSLEGLAGVRTGELFF.

The rearrangement links TRBV29-1 to TRBJ1-2, with 7 bases that match TRBD1. Germline CDR1 is SQVTM and CDR2 is ANQGSEA. The CDR3 has 11 residues. V gave up 1 base and J gave up 14 bases; unmatched junction bases: 7. This CDR3 is CSVEGGTVRTF. CDR3 DNA: TGCAGCGTTGAAGGAGGGACAGTGCGAACCTTC.